A selection of T cell receptor beta chains follows, all from one sample in a study of identifying expanded T cells in peripheral blood. Some clones are missing from TCRdb's copy, which holds only in-frame ones; the method was immunoSEQ multiplex PCR. The table has around 60,000 clones, about 83% seen once. Specimen: blood. These receptors were taken from a person aged 18-70 years in good health. Each CDR3 is given with its conserved first and last residue. D genes are given only for firm matches. Part of the rows lack a size; the others show once, few, many or a class for expanded clones.

>.|.|TRBV18|TRBJ1-2
TGTGCCAGCTCACCACAGGATAACTATGGCTACACCTTC
CASSPQDNYGYTF
>TRBD2|once|TRBV6-6|TRBJ2-1
TGTGCCAGCAGTCCTAGCGGGATAGGGAATGAGCAGTTCTTC
CASSPSGIGNEQFF
>TRBD2|.|TRBV9|TRBJ2-1
TGTGCCAGCAGCGTAGTGGCTAGCGGGGGGGCTCAGCTAGAGCAGTTCTTC
CASSVVASGGAQLEQFF
>.|.|TRBV5-1|TRBJ2-2
TGCGCCAGCAGCCAATTCACCGGGGAGCTGTTTTTT
CASSQFTGELFF
>.|.|TRBV6-6|TRBJ2-7
TGTGCCAGCAACTCTTCTCCCACAAACTACGAGCAGTACTTC
CASNSSPTNYEQYF
>.|.|TRBV2|TRBJ2-2
TGTGCCAGCGCCGGACTCAACACCGGGGAGCTGTTTTTT
CASAGLNTGELFF
>TRBD2|.|TRBV2|TRBJ2-1
TGTGCCAGCAGTGAAGAACTAGCGCTCAATGAGCAGTTCTTC
CASSEELALNEQFF
>TRBD1|.|TRBV5-1|TRBJ2-7
TGCGCCAGCAGCGGTGGGACAGGCTCATACGAGCAGTACTTC
CASSGGTGSYEQYF
>.|.|TRBV14|TRBJ1-1
TGTGCCAGCAGCCAGGCCAGAGGGGGCACTGAAGCTTTCTTT
CASSQARGGTEAFF
>.|.|TRBV19|TRBJ1-5
TGTGCCAGTAGTAAGGGGGGAGGACTGAGGGGTCTCAATCAGCCCCAGCATTTT
CASSKGGGLRGLNQPQHF
>.|few|TRBV5-4|TRBJ1-1
TGTGCCAGCAACATACAGGGTGCGGGGAACACTGAAGCTTTCTTT
CASNIQGAGNTEAFF
>.|.|TRBV11-2|TRBJ2-3
TGTGCCAGCAGCCTCGGGGGGCGCACAGATACGCAGTATTTT
CASSLGGRTDTQYF
>.|.|TRBV15|TRBJ1-6
TGTGCCACCAGCAGAGATCAGTCCGGTTCACCCCTCCACTTT
CATSRDQSGSPLHF
>.|.|TRBV2|TRBJ2-2
TGTGCCAGCAGTGAAGCGCGTGACACCGGGGAGCTGTTTTTT
CASSEARDTGELFF
>TRBD1|.|TRBV6-4|TRBJ1-1
TGTGCCAGCAGTATGACAGGGGTCACTGAAGCTTTCTTT
CASSMTGVTEAFF
>.|.|TRBV6-5|TRBJ1-1
TGTGCCAGCAGTTACCTGGCAGTTGGTGAAGCTTTCTTT
CASSYLAVGEAFF
>TRBD2|.|TRBV2|TRBJ2-1
TGTGCCAGCAGAGAAAGCGGGGGGGACTACAATGAGCAGTTCTTC
CASRESGGDYNEQFF
>TRBD2|.|TRBV4-3|TRBJ2-1
TGCGCCAGCAGCCAAGATAGCGGGAGGGCCGACAATGAGCAGTTCTTC
CASSQDSGRADNEQFF
>.|.|TRBV29-1|TRBJ1-3
TGCAGCGTTGACGACTCTGGAAACACCATATATTTT
CSVDDSGNTIYF
>TRBD2|.|TRBV11-3|TRBJ2-3
TGTGCCAGCAGTCATAACATAGCGGGAGAGACAGATACGCAGTATTTT
CASSHNIAGETDTQYF
>.|many|TRBV19|TRBJ1-5
TGTGCCAGCACAGGAAATAAAAGGGGCAATCAGCCCCAGCATTTT
CASTGNKRGNQPQHF
>.|.|TRBV30|TRBJ1-6
TGTGCCTGGAGTGGGGTAACGGGAGTCGTCGGCCTTTCACCCCTCCACTTT
CAWSGVTGVVGLSPLHF
>.|.|TRBV6-5|TRBJ2-3
TGTGCCAGCAGTGTGACAGAGTCAGATACGCAGTATTTT
CASSVTESDTQYF
>.|.|TRBV18|TRBJ2-1
TGTGCCAGCTCACCAAAGGCAGGAGGTTACAATGAGCAGTTCTTC
CASSPKAGGYNEQFF
>.|.|TRBV5-6|TRBJ2-1
TGTGCCAGCAGGGTTGCGAGGAATGAGCAGCTCTTC
CASRVARNEQLF
>.|.|TRBV30|TRBJ1-1
TGTGCCTGGAGCCCCGAGGAGAACTCAGCTTTCTTT
CAWSPEENSAFF
>TRBD1|.|TRBV5-1|TRBJ2-1
TGCGCCAGCAGCTTACCAATAGACGGGGACAGGGATTACAATGAGCAGTTCTTC
CASSLPIDGDRDYNEQFF
>TRBD2|.|TRBV7-6|TRBJ2-1
TGTGCCAGCAGCTCAGGACTAGCGGGAGGGGAGGAGGAGCAGTTCTTC
CASSSGLAGGEEEQFF
>.|.|TRBV7-3|TRBJ2-2
TGTGCCAGCAGCTTCGCGAACACCGGGGAGCTGTTTTTT
CASSFANTGELFF
>.|.|TRBV10-3|TRBJ1-6
TGTGCCATCAGTGAGAGTGCAAACAATTCACCCCTCCACTTT
CAISESANNSPLHF
>.|.|TRBV9|TRBJ2-2
TGTGCCAGCAGCGTAGGTTTAGCACTGAACACCGGGGAGCTGTTTTTT
CASSVGLALNTGELFF
>.|.|TRBV5-1|TRBJ1-5
TGCGCCAGCAGCTTTGACGGTAGCAATCAGCCCCAGCATTTT
CASSFDGSNQPQHF
>.|once|TRBV5-1|TRBJ2-1
TGCGCCAGCAGCTTGGGGACGGGGAGGGAGCAGTTCTTC
CASSLGTGREQFF
>.|.|TRBV5-1|TRBJ2-3
TGCGCCAGCACGGAGGGTAGCCTCACAGATACGCAGTATTTT
CASTEGSLTDTQYF
>.|.|TRBV10-2|TRBJ2-3
TGCGCCAGCAGTCTACTGGGGCGTGGGCAGTATTTT
CASSLLGRGQYF
>.|once|TRBV11-2|TRBJ1-1
TGTGCCAGCAGCTTAGTTGGTAACACTGAAGCTTTCTTT
CASSLVGNTEAFF
>TRBD1|.|TRBV5-6|TRBJ1-2
TGTGCCAGCAGCAGCGGGACAGCCAACTACTATGGCTACACCTTC
CASSSGTANYYGYTF
>.|.|TRBV7-9|TRBJ2-2
TGTGCCAGCAGCTCCTCTCGAGACGGCAACACCGGGGAGCTGTTTTTT
CASSSSRDGNTGELFF
>.|.|TRBV30|TRBJ1-2
TGTGCCTGGAAGGGGTCCCCCCAGGGCTACACCTTC
CAWKGSPQGYTF
>.|few|TRBV5-8|TRBJ2-5
TGTGCCAGCAGCTCCCTCGAGACCCAGTACTTC
CASSSLETQYF
>.|.|TRBV7-2|TRBJ1-6
TGTGCCAGCAGCTTCGGATCCTATAATTCACCCCTCCACTTT
CASSFGSYNSPLHF
>.|.|TRBV11-2|TRBJ1-4
TGTGCCAGCAGCTTAAATCATGCAAGTGAAAAACTGTTTTTT
CASSLNHASEKLFF
>TRBD1|once|TRBV7-3|TRBJ2-6
TGTGCCAGCAGTCAGCAAGAGGGACAGCCTCCGCACTCTGGGGCCAACGTCCTGACTTTC
CASSQQEGQPPHSGANVLTF
>TRBD2|once|TRBV7-9|TRBJ2-1
TGTGCCAGCAGCTACCCCAGCGGGGGGGCCAATGAGCAGTTCTTC
CASSYPSGGANEQFF
>.|.|TRBV7-9|TRBJ2-5
TGTGCTTCTACATCGACTCTTAAATCCCAAGAGACCCAGTACTTC
CASTSTLKSQETQYF
>.|once|TRBV21-1|TRBJ2-2
TGTGCCAGCAGCAAAGGGACTAGCGGGACGAACACCGGGGAGCTGTTTTTT
CASSKGTSGTNTGELFF
>.|once|TRBV2|TRBJ1-5
TGTGCCAGCAGTGTGCACAGGACGGGCAATCAGCCCCAGCATTTT
CASSVHRTGNQPQHF
>.|.|TRBV5-1|TRBJ1-1
TGCGCCAGCAGCTACTCTGGGGACTTTGTCGAAGCTTTCTTT
CASSYSGDFVEAFF
>.|few|TRBV19|TRBJ1-2
TGTGCCAGTAGTATAGATCGCCGGTCCTATGGCTACACCTTC
CASSIDRRSYGYTF
>.|few|TRBV7-2|TRBJ2-7
TGTGCCAGCAGCCCTTCGAGCCCGGCCTACGAGCAGTACTTC
CASSPSSPAYEQYF
>.|.|TRBV4-2|TRBJ2-1
TGTGCCAGCAGCCAACGCCGGACCGACTTTGGGGAGCAGTTCTTC
CASSQRRTDFGEQFF